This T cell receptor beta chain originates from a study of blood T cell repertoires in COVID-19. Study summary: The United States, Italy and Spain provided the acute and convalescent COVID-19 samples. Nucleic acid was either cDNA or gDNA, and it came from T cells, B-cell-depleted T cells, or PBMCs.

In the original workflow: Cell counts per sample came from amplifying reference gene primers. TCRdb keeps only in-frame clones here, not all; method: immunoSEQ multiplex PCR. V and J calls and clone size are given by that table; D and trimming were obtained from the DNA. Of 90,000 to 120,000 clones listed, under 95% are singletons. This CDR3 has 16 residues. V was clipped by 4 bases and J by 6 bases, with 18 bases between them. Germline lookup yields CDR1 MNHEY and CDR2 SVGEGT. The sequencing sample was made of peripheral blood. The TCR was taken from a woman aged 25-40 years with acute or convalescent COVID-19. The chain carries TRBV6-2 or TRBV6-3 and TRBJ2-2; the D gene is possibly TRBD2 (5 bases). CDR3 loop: CASSSSEAGRPGELFF. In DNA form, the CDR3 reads TGTGCCAGCAGTTCCTCGGAGGCCGGAAGACCCGGGGAGCTGTTTTTT.